The rows below give T cell receptor beta chains drawn from one sample of a study of T-cell memory formation after mild COVID-19. Each CDR3 protein gets one entry after TCRdb re-called the 5' RACE reads with MiXCR. The table has 400,000 or so distinct CDR3 sequences, 20% seen once. The source material was PBMCs or a T cell subset sorted from them (not recorded which). These receptors were obtained from an adult woman who had mild COVID-19 (a few samples of this study predate the infection). Cell type and time point are not known. CDR3s include the opening cysteine and the closing phenylalanine or tryptophan. D genes are given only for firm matches. The size field is filled for only some rows; it gives once, few, many or a size class.

>-|TRBJ1-2|TRBV12-3/TRBV12-4|few
TGTGCCAGCATCATATCTTGGCCCTATGGCTACACCTTC
CASIISWPYGYTF
>TRBD1|TRBJ1-3|TRBV18|-
TGTGCCAGCTCACCGCCGGGACAGCGAAACACCATATATTTT
CASSPPGQRNTIYF
>-|TRBJ1-1|TRBV18|-
TGTGCCAGCTCACCGGTAGTCACCCTCGGGTCGCACACTGAAGCTTTCTTT
CASSPVVTLGSHTEAFF
>-|TRBJ1-1|TRBV6-5|many
TGTGCCAGCAGTGCTGGACAGTTTCAAACTGAAGCTTTCTTT
CASSAGQFQTEAFF
>-|TRBJ2-2|TRBV7-2|-
TGTGCCAGCAGCTTCGGAGGGGGTGGCAACACCGGGGAGCTGTTTTTT
CASSFGGGGNTGELFF
>-|TRBJ2-5|TRBV20-1|-
TGCAGTGCTAGAGCTCGGGACCCAAGGGAGACCCAGTACTTC
CSARARDPRETQYF
>TRBD2|TRBJ2-7|TRBV5-1|few
TGCGCCAGCAGCTCTGGGGGAGGGCTCTCCTACGAGCAGTACTTC
CASSSGGGLSYEQYF
>-|TRBJ2-5|TRBV7-9|-
TGTGCCAGCAGCCCGGGTGTGGAGACCCAGTACTTC
CASSPGVETQYF
>-|TRBJ1-1|TRBV23-1|few
TGCGCCAGCAGTCAGCCCGACAGACACACTGAAGCTTTCTTT
CASSQPDRHTEAFF
>-|TRBJ2-3|TRBV5-1|-
TGCGCCAGCAGCCCCATCACCCCAACAGATACGCAGTATTTT
CASSPITPTDTQYF
>-|TRBJ1-5|TRBV10-2|-
TGCGTCAGCAGTGAGTCCTTCGGGGGCCTCCGACGCGATCAGCCCCAGCATTTT
CVSSESFGGLRRDQPQHF
>TRBD1|TRBJ2-7|TRBV7-6|few
TGTGCCAGCAGCCCGGAAGGGCAAGCCCGGGACAGCTCCTACGAGCAGTACTTC
CASSPEGQARDSSYEQYF
>TRBD2|TRBJ2-5|TRBV10-3|few
TGTGCCATCAGGGCTAGCGGGGACCAAGAGACCCAGTACTTC
CAIRASGDQETQYF
>-|TRBJ2-1|TRBV27|few
TGTGCCAGCAGTTTATACCCGGGGATCGGCAATGAGCAGTTCTTC
CASSLYPGIGNEQFF
>-|TRBJ2-7|TRBV24-1|few
TGTGCCATCGGGGGAGGGGGAAGGCACGAGCAGTACTTC
CAIGGGGRHEQYF
>-|TRBJ2-5|TRBV4-3|many
TGCGCCAGCAGCCAATTTTGGGGAGGTCAGGAGACCCAGTACTTC
CASSQFWGGQETQYF
>-|TRBJ1-1|TRBV25-1|-
TGTGCCAGCTCCCCCGGGACAAACGTTGAAGCTTTCTTT
CASSPGTNVEAFF
>-|TRBJ2-7|TRBV27|-
TGTGCCAAAACCGGGGTTGTCTTGGTACAGTACTTC
CAKTGVVLVQYF
>-|TRBJ2-7|TRBV7-2|few
TGTGCCAGCAGCTTAGAGGTCTACCGCTACGAGCAGTACTTC
CASSLEVYRYEQYF
>TRBD2|TRBJ2-7|TRBV7-2|few
TGTGCCAGCAGCTTATCTAGCGGCCCCTACGAGCAGTACTTC
CASSLSSGPYEQYF
>-|TRBJ2-3|TRBV7-2|few
TGTGCCAGCAGCTTAGCGTCGAGTTCCGATACGCAGTATTTT
CASSLASSSDTQYF
>TRBD1|TRBJ1-5|TRBV27|few
TGTGCCAGCAGTTTATCGACAGGGGGAAGGGGCAATCAGCCCCAGCATTTT
CASSLSTGGRGNQPQHF
>TRBD2|TRBJ2-1|TRBV27|-
TGTGCCAGCAGTCGCACTAGCGGGAGGCTATTCTACAATGAGCAGTTCTTC
CASSRTSGRLFYNEQFF
>-|TRBJ1-1|TRBV6-6|-
TGTGCCAGCAGTTACTCCCGGGGGCGAGGTAACACTGAAGCTTTCTTT
CASSYSRGRGNTEAFF
>-|TRBJ2-3|TRBV10-3|-
TGTGCCATCAGTGACCCCGGAGCACCACGGGCCACAGATACGCAGTATTTT
CAISDPGAPRATDTQYF
>-|TRBJ2-6|TRBV9|many
TGTGCCAGCAGCCCCCCCTTATGGGGCGCTGGGGCCAACGTCCTGACTTTC
CASSPPLWGAGANVLTF
>TRBD2|TRBJ2-1|TRBV7-2|few
TGTGCCAGCAGCTTAGGAATTCGCGGGAGGGCTATAAATGAGCAGTTCTTC
CASSLGIRGRAINEQFF
>-|TRBJ2-7|TRBV2|-
TGTGCCAGCAGTGAAGACGGGGATACCTACGAGCAGTACTTC
CASSEDGDTYEQYF
>-|TRBJ1-1|TRBV19|-
TGTGCCAGTCGAGGAGGGTTGTCACCGAACACTGAAGCTTTCTTT
CASRGGLSPNTEAFF
>-|TRBJ2-7|TRBV19|-
TGTGCCAGTAGTTCTTTTACAGAAGGCGAGCAGTACTTC
CASSSFTEGEQYF
>-|TRBJ1-2|TRBV25-1|few
TGTGCCAGCAGTGGGCCCAGACCAGGAGGCTACACCTTC
CASSGPRPGGYTF
>-|TRBJ2-1|TRBV5-1|few
TGCGCCAGCAGCCCCCTTAATAGACAGGACAATGAGCAGTTCTTC
CASSPLNRQDNEQFF
>-|TRBJ2-3|TRBV5-1|large
TGCGCCAGCAGCTTACATCTCGAGGGGATAACAGATACGCAGTATTTT
CASSLHLEGITDTQYF
>TRBD2|TRBJ2-7|TRBV20-1|-
TGCAGTGCTAGCCGGGGGGGCCCCTACGAGCAGTACTTC
CSASRGGPYEQYF
>TRBD2|TRBJ2-2|TRBV7-3|few
TGTGCCAGCAGCTTTATGGGCGGGAGTCTTACCGGGGAGCTGTTTTTT
CASSFMGGSLTGELFF
>TRBD1|TRBJ1-1|TRBV12-3/TRBV12-4|few
TGTGCCAGCAGCGGACAGGGGGCTTTGGAAGCTTTCTTT
CASSGQGALEAFF
>-|TRBJ1-4|TRBV12-3/TRBV12-4|few
TGTGCCAGCAGTGACGAAGGTTGGGAAAAACTGTTTTTT
CASSDEGWEKLFF
>TRBD2|TRBJ2-7|TRBV6-2/TRBV6-3|-
TGTGCCAGCAGTGCCCTCCGGCTGCGGGGGACCTACGAGCAGTACTTC
CASSALRLRGTYEQYF
>TRBD1|TRBJ2-5|TRBV18|-
TGTGCCAGCTCACCCCAACAGGGGGAAGAGACCCAGTACTTC
CASSPQQGEETQYF
>-|TRBJ1-1|TRBV15|-
TGTGCCACCAGCGAGATTAGGGGCATGAACACTGAAGCTTTCTTT
CATSEIRGMNTEAFF
>-|TRBJ1-1|TRBV6-1|few
TGTGCCAGCTCGGGCGCTGAAGCTTTCTTT
CASSGAEAFF
>-|TRBJ2-1|TRBV7-6|many
TGTGCCAGCAGCTTAACCCGACCCCCCACAGTTCACCAGTTCTTC
CASSLTRPPTVHQFF
>-|TRBJ2-1|TRBV10-3|few
TGTGCCATCAGTGCTAGCGACAATGAGCAGTTCTTC
CAISASDNEQFF
>TRBD1|TRBJ2-7|TRBV5-1|-
TGCGCCAGCAGCTCTCTGCCGGGACAGGGGGTCGACGAGCAGTACTTC
CASSSLPGQGVDEQYF
>-|TRBJ2-5|TRBV11-2|-
TGTGCCAGCAGCTTGTCGACTAGAGAGACCCAGTACTTC
CASSLSTRETQYF
>-|TRBJ1-5|TRBV2|few
TGTGCCAGCAGTGAAAGAGTCTTCAGGGAGCATCAGCCCCAGCATTTT
CASSERVFREHQPQHF
>TRBD1|TRBJ1-3|TRBV12-3/TRBV12-4|few
TGTGCCAGCAGTTTCGCAGGGGGACCGAGCTCTGGAAACACCATATATTTT
CASSFAGGPSSGNTIYF
>-|TRBJ2-2|TRBV24-1|few
TGTGCCACCAGTGTCACCGGGGAGCTGTTTTTT
CATSVTGELFF